This T cell receptor beta chain was sequenced for a study of STAT5B mutations in CD4+ large granular lymphocyte leukemia (dated 2022 in TCRdb). About the study as a whole: Among healthy controls, the CDR3 'QG' motif was associated with a particular HLA allele. The purity of purified fractions was confirmed by flow cytometry on FACSCanto II or FACSVerse to exceed 95% among lymphocytes. The study compared the TCRbeta repertoires of patients with CD4+ T-cell large granular lymphocyte leukemia against those of healthy blood donors. Results the study describes overall, beyond this receptor: Main leukemic clonotypes were private to each patient, although under 30% appeared at low frequency in other patients' non-leukemic repertoires. Greater clonality appeared to be present in CD4-sorted patient repertoires than in healthy CD4+ repertoires, and the difference was retained after the putative leukemic clones were removed. The data were not HLA-matched, and the higher clonality in CD4+ T-LGLL than in CD8+ T-LGLL could be due to the relatively small sample size. TRBV06-family usage was enriched among the top patient clones (8/27) compared with healthy controls (2/35).

Reading from cysteine to phenylalanine, the CDR3 counts 16 amino acids. Kept here is only the CDR3 DNA, which spans 48 bases and is read in frame from base 1. V and J are trimmed by 7 bases and 0 bases, and the gene matches miss 5 bases of the junction. Via the germline V gene (reference sequence), CDR1 is SEHNR and CDR2 FQNEAQ. As concerns this clone: There is no known antigen for this receptor. Within one base of it there is no much larger clone, and no base qualities were kept.

The immunoSEQ assay at survey resolution was applied to genomic DNA for sequencing of TCRbeta rearrangements. In the authors' own workflow: In the TCR sequencing data, the lowest productive clonotype frequency that could be detected was 2.59 x 10-5. Only productive TCRbeta rearrangements, defined as complete and in-frame sequences, were included in the analyses. Sample clonality was computed as Simpson clonality in the immunoSEQ Analyzer version 3.0. Clones were categorized by frequency as very rare, small, medium, large (1-20%) or hyperexpanded (>20%). Generation probabilities were estimated with OLGA 1.2.3, V-gene circos plots were made with VDJtools, specificities were looked up in VDJdb, and CDR3 motifs were identified with GLIPH. TCRdb's version of the immuneACCESS table is confined to in-frame rearrangements and falls short of the full clone set. An unresolved V gene accounts for under half of the shortfall where checked; the remainder is of unknown origin. The DNA gave D and trimming, while V, J and clone size come from that table. For this sample the table gives about 30,000 clones, of which 71% were detected only once. 0.4% to 0.45% of the sample rests with the top ten.

The healthy controls were 40 or so blood donors, and the buffy coats of these donors were supplied by the Finnish Red Cross blood service. All TCR-sequenced material derived from peripheral blood: patient blood samples and healthy donor buffy coats. Ficoll-Hypaque gradient centrifugation was used to isolate peripheral blood mononuclear cells. Magnetic purification was used to isolate CD4+ cells from the buffy coats of the healthy controls. The Gentra Puregene Cell and Tissue kit was used for genomic DNA extraction, and quantification was performed on a Qubit 2.0 fluorometer. Sequencing was done on a sample of CD4+ T cells from blood buffy coats. This TCR derives from a human donor in good health. The V gene is TRBV7-9 and the J gene is TRBJ2-6; TRBD1 matches 8 bases in the middle. CDR3 sequence: CASNGDRTSGANVLTF. The DNA is TGTGCCAGCAATGGGGACAGGACCTCTGGGGCCAACGTCCTGACTTTC.